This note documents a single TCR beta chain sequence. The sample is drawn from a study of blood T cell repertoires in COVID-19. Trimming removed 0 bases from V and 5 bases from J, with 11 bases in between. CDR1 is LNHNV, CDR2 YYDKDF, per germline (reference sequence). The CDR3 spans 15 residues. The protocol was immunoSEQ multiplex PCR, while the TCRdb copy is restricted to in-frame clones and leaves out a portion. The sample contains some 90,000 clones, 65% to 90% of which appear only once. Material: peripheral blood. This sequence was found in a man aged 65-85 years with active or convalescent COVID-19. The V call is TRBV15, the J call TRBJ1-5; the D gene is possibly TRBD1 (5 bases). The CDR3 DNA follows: TGTGCCACCAGCAGAGATCTGGCAGGGCATCAGCCCCAGCATTTT. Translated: CATSRDLAGHQPQHF.